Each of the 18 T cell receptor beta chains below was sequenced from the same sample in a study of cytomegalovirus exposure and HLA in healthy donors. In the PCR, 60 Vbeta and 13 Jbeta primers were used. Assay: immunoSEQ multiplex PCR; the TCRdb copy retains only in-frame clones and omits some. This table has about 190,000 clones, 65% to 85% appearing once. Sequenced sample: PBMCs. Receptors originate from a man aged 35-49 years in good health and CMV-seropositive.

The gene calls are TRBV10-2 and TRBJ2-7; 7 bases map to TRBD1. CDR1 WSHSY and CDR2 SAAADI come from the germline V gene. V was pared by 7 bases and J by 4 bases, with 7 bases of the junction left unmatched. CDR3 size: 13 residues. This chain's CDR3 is CASKGTAYYEQYF. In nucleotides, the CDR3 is TGCGCCAGCAAGGGGACAGCCTATTACGAGCAGTACTTC.

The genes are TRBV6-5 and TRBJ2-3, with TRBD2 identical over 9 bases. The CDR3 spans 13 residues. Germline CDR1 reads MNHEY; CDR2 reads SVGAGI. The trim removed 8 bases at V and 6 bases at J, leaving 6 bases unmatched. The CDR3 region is CASGSGSRDTQYF. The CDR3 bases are TGTGCCAGCGGTAGCGGGAGTAGGGATACGCAGTATTTT.

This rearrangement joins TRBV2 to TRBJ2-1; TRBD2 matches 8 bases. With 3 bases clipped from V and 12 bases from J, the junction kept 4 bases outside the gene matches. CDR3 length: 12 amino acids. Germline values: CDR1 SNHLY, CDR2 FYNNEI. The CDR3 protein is CASSDLAGLQFF. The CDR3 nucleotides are TGTGCCAGCAGTGACTTAGCGGGGTTGCAGTTCTTC.

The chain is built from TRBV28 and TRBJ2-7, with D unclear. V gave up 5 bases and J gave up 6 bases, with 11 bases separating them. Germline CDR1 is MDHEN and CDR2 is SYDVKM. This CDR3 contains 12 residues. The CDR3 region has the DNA TGTGCCAGCAGTCCGACCAGAGGCGAGCAGTACTTC. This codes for CASSPTRGEQYF. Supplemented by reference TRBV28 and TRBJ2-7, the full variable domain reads DVKVTQSSRYLVKRTGEKVFLECVQDMDHENMFWYRQDPGLGLRLIYFSYDVKMKEKGDIPEGYSVSREKKERFSLILESASTNQTSMYLCASSPTRGEQYFGPGTRLTVT.

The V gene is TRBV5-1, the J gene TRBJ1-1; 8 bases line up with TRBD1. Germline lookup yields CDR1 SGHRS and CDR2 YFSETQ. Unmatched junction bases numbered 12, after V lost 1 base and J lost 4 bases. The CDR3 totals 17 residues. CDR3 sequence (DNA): TGCGCCAGCAGCTTGTTCGGACAGGGAAGGGGCGGCACTGAAGCTTTCTTT. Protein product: CASSLFGQGRGGTEAFF. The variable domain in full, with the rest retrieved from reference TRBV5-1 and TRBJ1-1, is KAGVTQTPRYLIKTRGQQVTLSCSPISGHRSVSWYQQTPGQGLQFLFEYFSETQRNKGNFPGRFSGRQFSNSRSEMNVSTLELGDSALYLCASSLFGQGRGGTEAFFGQGTRLTVV.

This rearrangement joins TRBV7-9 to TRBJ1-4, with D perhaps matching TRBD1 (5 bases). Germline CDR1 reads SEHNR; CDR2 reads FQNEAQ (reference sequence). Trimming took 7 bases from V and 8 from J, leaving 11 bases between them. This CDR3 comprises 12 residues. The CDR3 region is CASTGPGEKLFF. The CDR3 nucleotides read TGTGCCAGCACAGGGCCCGGGGAAAAACTGTTTTTT.

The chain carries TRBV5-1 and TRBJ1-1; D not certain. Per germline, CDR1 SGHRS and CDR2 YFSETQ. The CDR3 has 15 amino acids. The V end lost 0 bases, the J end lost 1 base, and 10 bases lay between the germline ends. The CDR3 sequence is CASSLDGMGNTEAFF. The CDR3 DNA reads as TGCGCCAGCAGCTTGGACGGGATGGGGAACACTGAAGCTTTCTTT.

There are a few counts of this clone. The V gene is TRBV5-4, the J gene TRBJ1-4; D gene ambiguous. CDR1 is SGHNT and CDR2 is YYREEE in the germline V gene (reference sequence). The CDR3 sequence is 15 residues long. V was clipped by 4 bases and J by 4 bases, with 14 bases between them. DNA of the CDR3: TGTGCCAGCAGCAGCCGGGGTCCTATTAATGAAAAACTGTTTTTT. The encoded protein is CASSSRGPINEKLFF.

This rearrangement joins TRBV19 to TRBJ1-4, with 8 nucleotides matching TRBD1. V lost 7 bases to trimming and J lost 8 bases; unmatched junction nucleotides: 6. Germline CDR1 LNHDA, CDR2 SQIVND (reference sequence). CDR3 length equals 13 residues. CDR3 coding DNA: TGTGCCAGTAAGAACAGGGGGGACGAAAAACTGTTTTTT. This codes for CASKNRGDEKLFF.

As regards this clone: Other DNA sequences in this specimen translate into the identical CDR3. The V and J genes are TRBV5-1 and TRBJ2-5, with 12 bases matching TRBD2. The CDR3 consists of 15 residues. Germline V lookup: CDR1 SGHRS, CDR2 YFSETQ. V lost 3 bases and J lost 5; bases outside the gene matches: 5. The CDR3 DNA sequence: TGCGCCAGCAGCTCACCTAGCGGGAGGGAGGAGACCCAGTACTTC. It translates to CASSSPSGREETQYF.

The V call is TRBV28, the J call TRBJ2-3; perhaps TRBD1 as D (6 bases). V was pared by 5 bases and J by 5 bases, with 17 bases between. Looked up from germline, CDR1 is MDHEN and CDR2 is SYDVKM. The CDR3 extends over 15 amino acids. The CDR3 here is CASSVRTAQGDTQYF. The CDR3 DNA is TGTGCCAGCAGTGTACGGACCGCACAGGGAGATACGCAGTATTTT.

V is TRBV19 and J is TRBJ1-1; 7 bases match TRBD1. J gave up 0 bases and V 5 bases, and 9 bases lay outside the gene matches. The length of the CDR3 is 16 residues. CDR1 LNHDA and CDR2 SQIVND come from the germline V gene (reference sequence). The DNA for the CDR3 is TGTGCCAGTAGTCCCGACGGAGGGGGCCTGAACACTGAAGCTTTCTTT. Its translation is CASSPDGGGLNTEAFF.

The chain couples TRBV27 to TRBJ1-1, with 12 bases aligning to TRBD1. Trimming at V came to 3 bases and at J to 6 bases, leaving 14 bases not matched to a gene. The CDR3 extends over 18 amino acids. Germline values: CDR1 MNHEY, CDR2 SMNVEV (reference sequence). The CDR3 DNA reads TGTGCCAGCAGTTTGATTCCCGGGACAGGGGGCGCGAAGGCTGAAGCTTTCTTT. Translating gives CASSLIPGTGGAKAEAFF.

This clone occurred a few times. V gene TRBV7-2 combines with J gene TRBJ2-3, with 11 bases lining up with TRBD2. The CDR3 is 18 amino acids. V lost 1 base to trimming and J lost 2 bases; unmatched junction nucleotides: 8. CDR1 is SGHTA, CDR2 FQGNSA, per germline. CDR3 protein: CASSLGLAGGHDTDTQYF. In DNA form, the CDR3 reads TGTGCCAGCAGCTTAGGCCTAGCGGGAGGACATGACACAGATACGCAGTATTTT.

The CDR3 nucleotides read TGTGCCAGCAGCTCTACCCTAACGTCTAGGCTAGCGGGAGGTAATAGGAGAGATACGCAGTATTTT. This sequence encodes CASSSTLTSRLAGGNRRDTQYF. The rearrangement links TRBV14 to TRBJ2-3; TRBD2 agrees at 11 bases. This CDR3 comprises 22 residues. With 5 bases clipped from V and 5 bases from J, the junction kept 27 bases outside the gene matches. The germline V gene encodes CDR1 SGHDN and CDR2 FVKESK. Filled out from reference TRBV14 and TRBJ2-3, the complete variable domain reads EAGVTQFPSHSVIEKGQTVTLRCDPISGHDNLYWYRRVMGKEIKFLLHFVKESKQDESGMPNNRFLAERTGGTYSTLKVQPAELEDSGVYFCASSSTLTSRLAGGNRRDTQYFGPGTRLTVL.

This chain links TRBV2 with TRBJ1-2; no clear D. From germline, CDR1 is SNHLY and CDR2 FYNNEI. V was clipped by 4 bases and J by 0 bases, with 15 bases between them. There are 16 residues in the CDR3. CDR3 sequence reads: CASSVISGNTNYGYTF. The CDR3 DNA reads TGTGCCAGCAGTGTAATATCGGGGAATACTAACTATGGCTACACCTTC. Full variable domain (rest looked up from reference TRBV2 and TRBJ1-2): EPEVTQTPSHQVTQMGQEVILRCVPISNHLYFYWYRQILGQKVEFLVSFYNNEISEKSEIFDDQFSVERPDGSNFTLKIRSTKLEDSAMYFCASSVISGNTNYGYTFGSGTRLTVV.

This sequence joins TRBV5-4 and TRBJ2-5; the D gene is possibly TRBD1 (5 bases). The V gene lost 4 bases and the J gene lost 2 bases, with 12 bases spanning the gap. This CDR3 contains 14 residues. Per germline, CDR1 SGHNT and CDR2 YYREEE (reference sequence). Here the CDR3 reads CASSPDIQQETQYF. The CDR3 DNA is TGTGCCAGCAGCCCGGACATACAGCAAGAGACCCAGTACTTC.

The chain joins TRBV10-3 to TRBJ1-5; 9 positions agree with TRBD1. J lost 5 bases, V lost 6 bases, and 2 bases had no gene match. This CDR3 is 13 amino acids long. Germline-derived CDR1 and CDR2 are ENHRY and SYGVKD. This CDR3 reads CAIRQGADQPQHF. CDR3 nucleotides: TGTGCCATCAGACAGGGGGCAGATCAGCCCCAGCATTTT.